The 11 T cell receptor beta chains below come from one sample, sequenced in a study of blood T cell repertoires in COVID-19. Repertoires were generated with immunoSEQ multiplex PCR, while TCRdb's copy carries only in-frame clones and drops some. This sample carries under 250,000 clones, approximately 83% of them seen once, and the ten largest clones take about 1.3%. Sequenced: PBMCs or T cells enriched from blood (not recorded which). The receptors here all came from a woman aged 40 to 50 with acute COVID-19.

The chain is built from TRBV6-4 and TRBJ2-2; 9 bases align to TRBD2. The V segment lost 3 bases and the J segment 4 bases; nucleotides outside the gene matches: 3. The CDR3 is 15 residues long. Germline-derived CDR1 and CDR2 are MRHNA and SNTAGT. The CDR3 region is CASSEIAGATGELFF. DNA for the CDR3: TGTGCCAGCAGTGAGATAGCGGGGGCCACCGGGGAGCTGTTTTTT.

The chain links TRBV30 to TRBJ1-4, with D uncertain. Trimming took off 3 bases at V and 10 bases at J, with 18 bases between the two ends. Germline V gene lookup returns CDR1 GTSNPN and CDR2 SVGIG (reference sequence). CDR3 length equals 14 residues. The CDR3 coding sequence is TGTGCCTGGAGCCTCGGAGTCCCTAGAGGAAAACTGTTTTTT. The encoded protein is CAWSLGVPRGKLFF.

The chain combines TRBV18 with TRBJ1-6; TRBD1 might be the D (6 bases). Trimming shortened V by 4 bases and J by 7 bases, and 8 bases separated the two germline ends. The CDR3 sequence is 13 residues long. Germline CDR1 reads KGHSH; CDR2 reads LQKENI. This chain's CDR3 is CASSHDRNSPLHF. The CDR3, as DNA: TGTGCCAGCTCACACGACAGGAATTCACCCCTCCACTTT. The full variable domain, in which reference TRBV18 and TRBJ1-6 provide the parts outside the CDR3, is NAGVMQNPRHLVRRRGQEARLRCSPMKGHSHVYWYRQLPEEGLKFMVYLQKENIIDESGMPKERFSAEFPKEGPSILRIQQVVRGDSAAYFCASSHDRNSPLHFGNGTRLTVT.

The V gene is TRBV7-9, the J gene TRBJ1-5, with 7 bases matching TRBD1. Germline values: CDR1 SEHNR, CDR2 FQNEAQ (reference sequence). The CDR3 length is 15 residues. V was clipped by 5 bases and J by 1 base; unmatched bases: 5. This chain's CDR3 is CASSLEGASNQPQHF. The CDR3 DNA follows: TGTGCCAGCAGCCTAGAGGGGGCAAGCAATCAGCCCCAGCATTTT.

V and J are TRBV5-1 and TRBJ2-1, with 12 positions matching TRBD2. The CDR3 is 17 amino acids. V was clipped by 4 bases and J by 2 bases; unmatched bases: 7. Germline CDR1 is SGHRS and CDR2 is YFSETQ. CDR3 protein: CASSRGLAGVPYNEQFF. CDR3 DNA sequence: TGCGCCAGCAGCCGGGGACTAGCGGGTGTACCCTACAATGAGCAGTTCTTC.

This clone showed up just a few times. The CDR3 DNA reads TGTGCCAGTAGCCAGACAGGGCCGGGCAGTAGCAATCAGCCCCAGCATTTT. Its translation: CASSQTGPGSSNQPQHF. The chain carries TRBV19 and TRBJ1-5; 7 bases agree with TRBD1. Germline V gene lookup returns CDR1 LNHDA and CDR2 SQIVND (reference sequence). Trimming removed 6 bases from V and 0 bases from J; junction bases left unmatched: 11. The CDR3 loop spans 17 amino acids.

The chain carries TRBV2 and TRBJ2-7; a possible D gene is TRBD1 (6 bases). The CDR3 extends over 14 amino acids. Trimming shortened V by 3 bases and J by 6 bases, and 15 bases separated the two germline ends. Germline CDR1 reads SNHLY; CDR2 reads FYNNEI. CDR3 protein: CASSEVRGLGEQYF. CDR3 DNA: TGTGCCAGCAGTGAGGTCAGGGGATTGGGCGAGCAGTACTTC.

The V gene is TRBV5-6, the J gene TRBJ1-2; D is uncertain. This CDR3 is 15 amino acids long. Germline values: CDR1 SGHDT, CDR2 YYEEEE. The V end lost 2 bases, the J end lost 3 bases, and 14 bases lay between the germline ends. The CDR3 protein is CASSFRRAPDYGYTF. CDR3 nucleotide sequence: TGTGCCAGCAGCTTCAGGAGGGCCCCTGACTATGGCTACACCTTC.

The V and J genes are TRBV10-3 and TRBJ2-2; the match to TRBD1 covers 10 bases. J was trimmed by 6 bases and V by 7 bases; bases with no gene match: 8. Germline assignment: CDR1 ENHRY and CDR2 SYGVKD. The CDR3 is made up of 15 amino acids. The CDR3 nucleotides are TGTGCCATCACCACTGGGACAGGGGAGGCCGGGGAGCTGTTTTTT. It yields the protein CAITTGTGEAGELFF.

This sequence joins TRBV18 and TRBJ1-5; the D gene is possibly TRBD1 (6 bases). Germline V CDR1 and CDR2: KGHSH, LQKENI. CDR3 length equals 14 residues. Trimming removed 5 bases from V and 3 bases from J, with 11 bases in between. The CDR3 sequence: CASSSGQYNQPQHF. CDR3 coding DNA: TGTGCCAGCTCATCAGGACAGTACAATCAGCCCCAGCATTTT. Full variable domain (missing parts from reference TRBV18 and TRBJ1-5): NAGVMQNPRHLVRRRGQEARLRCSPMKGHSHVYWYRQLPEEGLKFMVYLQKENIIDESGMPKERFSAEFPKEGPSILRIQQVVRGDSAAYFCASSSGQYNQPQHFGDGTRLSIL.

The V gene is TRBV19, the J gene TRBJ1-3; D remains ambiguous. V dropped 5 bases and J dropped 0 bases, with 8 bases sitting between them. Germline V gene lookup returns CDR1 LNHDA and CDR2 SQIVND (reference sequence). The CDR3 is made up of 14 amino acids. The DNA for the CDR3 is TGTGCCAGTAGTGCCCAGATCTCTGGAAACACCATATATTTT. As protein: CASSAQISGNTIYF.